This TCR beta chain was sequenced in a study of blood T cell repertoires in COVID-19. Germline CDR1 is SNHLY and CDR2 is FYNNEI. The V end lost 7 bases, the J end lost 8 bases, and 6 bases lay between the germline ends. The CDR3 covers 10 residues. Repertoires were generated with immunoSEQ multiplex PCR, while TCRdb's copy carries only in-frame clones and drops some. The sample consists of a few hundred thousand clones, approximately 86% of them appearing once. The receptor comes from a woman aged 25 to 39 who had been exposed to COVID-19. J is TRBJ2-1 and V is TRBV2; no clear D. The sequenced material came from PBMCs or T cells enriched from blood (not recorded which). CDR3 protein: CASTGYEQFF. Written as DNA, the CDR3 is TGTGCCAGCACCGGTTATGAGCAGTTCTTC.